This entry features one T cell receptor (beta chain) sequence. Germline V CDR1 and CDR2: MDHEN, SYDVKM. Trimming removed 7 bases from V and 5 bases from J, with 8 bases in between. The CDR3 spans 11 residues. The data derive from a study of blood T cell repertoires in COVID-19. Study as a whole: The cDNA or gDNA used as material had been derived from T cells, B-cell-depleted T cells, or PBMCs.

Measured with immunoSEQ multiplex PCR; TCRdb has only the in-frame clones, and not every one. Among about 190,000 clones, 70% to 90% were seen once, and the ten largest hold 2.7%. Sequencing used peripheral blood. The origin of this receptor is a man aged 35 to 55 with active or convalescent COVID-19. The rearrangement joins TRBV28 to TRBJ2-5, with D unclear. The CDR3 loop reads CASMSLETQYF. For the CDR3, the DNA is TGTGCCAGCATGAGTTTGGAGACCCAGTACTTC.